A single sample gave rise to the 22 T cell receptor beta chains below, sequenced in a study of T cell responses to AZD1222 COVID-19 vaccine. The method was immunoSEQ multiplex PCR; TCRdb's version includes in-frame clones alone and lacks a portion of them. The table lists fewer than 150,000 clones, 88% of them singletons. This specimen consisted of peripheral blood, obtained 28 days after the second AZD1222 dose. All receptors derive from an adult who received the AZD1222 COVID-19 vaccine.

The gene calls are TRBV4-2 and TRBJ1-5, with D uncertain. CDR1 is LGHNA, CDR2 YNFKEQ, per germline. V lost 1 base, J lost 5 bases, and 9 bases lay in between. This CDR3 region has 14 residues. CDR3 sequence: CASSQGANDQPQHF. The CDR3 DNA is TGTGCCAGCAGCCAAGGGGCGAACGATCAGCCCCAGCATTTT.

The rearrangement uses TRBV15 and TRBJ1-5, with D maybe TRBD1 (6 bases). Germline CDR1 reads LNHNV; CDR2 reads YYDKDF (reference sequence). This CDR3 spans 18 amino acids. The ends were cut back, 0 bases at V and 2 bases at J, with 17 bases in the middle. CDR3 bases: TGTGCCACCAGCAGAGATCGGGAAGGGGGTGGTGGCAATCAGCCCCAGCATTTT. This gives the protein CATSRDREGGGGNQPQHF. The full variable domain, in which reference TRBV15 and TRBJ1-5 provide the parts outside the CDR3, is DAMVIQNPRYQVTQFGKPVTLSCSQTLNHNVMYWYQQKSSQAPKLLFHYYDKDFNNEADTPDNFQSRRPNTSFCFLDIRSPGLGDTAMYLCATSRDREGGGGNQPQHFGDGTRLSIL.

The CDR3 DNA is TGTGCCAGCAGTGGGACGGAGGGTCAGCCCCAGCATTTT. Translation gives CASSGTEGQPQHF. The J gene is TRBJ1-5, the V gene TRBV2; D remains ambiguous. V lost 4 bases and J lost 6, with 10 bases in between. In germline, CDR1 is SNHLY, CDR2 FYNNEI. CDR3 length: 13 residues.

CDR3 sequence: CASSLSDGAEAFF. In DNA form, the CDR3 reads TGTGCCAGCTCCTTATCGGACGGAGCTGAAGCTTTCTTT. The rearrangement links TRBV18 to TRBJ1-1; no reliable D call. The CDR3 runs to 13 residues. Trimming shortened V by 6 bases and J by 6 bases, and 14 bases separated the two germline ends. Germline CDR1 and CDR2: KGHSH and LQKENI.

V usage is TRBV2 and J usage is TRBJ2-5; D remains unclear. The germline CDR1 and CDR2 sequences are SNHLY and FYNNEI. The CDR3 has 13 amino acids. V lost 9 bases and J 5 bases, leaving 16 bases between the germline ends. The CDR3 is CASGPLPRETQYF. DNA of the CDR3: TGTGCCAGTGGCCCCCTACCTAGGGAGACCCAGTACTTC. Full variable domain (missing parts from reference TRBV2 and TRBJ2-5): EPEVTQTPSHQVTQMGQEVILRCVPISNHLYFYWYRQILGQKVEFLVSFYNNEISEKSEIFDDQFSVERPDGSNFTLKIRSTKLEDSAMYFCASGPLPRETQYFGPGTRLLVL.

The chain links TRBV7-2 to TRBJ1-2; D gene ambiguous. The CDR3 spans 12 residues. Germline CDR1 is SGHTA and CDR2 is FQGNSA. The V and J ends lost 5 bases and 4 bases respectively, with 8 bases between them. CDR3 coding DNA: TGTGCCAGCAGCGCTGGGTCCTATGGCTACACCTTC. Its translation: CASSAGSYGYTF.

The chain has TRBV6-5 and TRBJ2-2, with D perhaps matching TRBD1 or TRBD2 (6 bases each). V lost 0 bases and J lost 5, with 13 bases in between. Germline V gene data show CDR1 as MNHEY and CDR2 as SVGAGI. The CDR3 extends over 16 amino acids. Written as DNA, the CDR3 is TGTGCCAGCAGTTACTCGACGGGGGCGGGTACCGGGGAGCTGTTTTTT. Residues: CASSYSTGAGTGELFF.

This clone was seen a single time. V and J are TRBV28 and TRBJ1-4; 8 positions agree with TRBD1. Germline CDR1 is MDHEN and CDR2 is SYDVKM. The junction had 13 bases not matched to a gene; V was cut back by 3 bases and J by 7 bases. The CDR3 spans 17 residues. CDR3 DNA: TGTGCCAGCAGTTTTTGGGCGCAGGGGGCGGCGAGTGAAAAACTGTTTTTT. This gives the protein CASSFWAQGAASEKLFF.

V gene TRBV5-1 combines with J gene TRBJ1-6; D uncertain. This CDR3 has 15 amino acids. Germline assignment: CDR1 SGHRS and CDR2 YFSETQ. V was shortened by 4 bases and J by 12 bases, with 20 bases between the two germline ends. The CDR3 bases are TGCGCCAGCAGCCTGGAGGTAGGCGTGCGTGGACCCCTCCACTTT. Its translation is CASSLEVGVRGPLHF. Drawing the rest from reference TRBV5-1 and TRBJ1-6, the complete variable domain is KAGVTQTPRYLIKTRGQQVTLSCSPISGHRSVSWYQQTPGQGLQFLFEYFSETQRNKGNFPGRFSGRQFSNSRSEMNVSTLELGDSALYLCASSLEVGVRGPLHFGNGTRLTVT.

The chain links TRBV28 to TRBJ1-2; D gene uncertain. V was shortened by 3 bases and J by 8 bases, with 7 bases between the two germline ends. This CDR3 is 11 amino acids long. Germline V gene lookup returns CDR1 MDHEN and CDR2 SYDVKM. The CDR3 sequence: CASSFPGGYTF. DNA for the CDR3: TGTGCCAGCAGTTTCCCAGGAGGCTACACCTTC.

This chain links TRBV5-1 with TRBJ2-1; TRBD2 matches at 7 bases. Trimming cost V 4 bases and J 5 bases; bases outside gene matches: 12. CDR3 length equals 16 residues. Germline CDR1 SGHRS, CDR2 YFSETQ. The CDR3 is CASSPLPGRGNNEQFF. CDR3 DNA sequence: TGCGCCAGCAGCCCGCTTCCGGGGAGGGGTAACAATGAGCAGTTCTTC.

This chain links TRBV6-2 or TRBV6-3 with TRBJ1-6; D is uncertain. CDR1 and CDR2 (germline): MNHEY, SVGEGT. The CDR3 is 12 amino acids. The V end was cut by 3 bases, the J end by 10 bases, with 7 bases between. The CDR3 reads CASSYLGSPLHF. The CDR3 DNA is TGTGCCAGCAGTTATTTGGGGTCACCCCTCCACTTT.

This chain joins TRBV6-5 and TRBJ1-4; 11 nucleotides align to TRBD1. This CDR3 has 15 residues. J gave up 5 bases and V 8 bases, and 7 bases lay outside the gene matches. Germline-derived CDR1 and CDR2 are MNHEY and SVGAGI. The CDR3 DNA follows: TGTGCCAGCGGAAGGACAGGGGGCTCCAATGAAAAACTGTTTTTT. Protein sequence: CASGRTGGSNEKLFF.

This clone was observed a single time. The chain is built from TRBV6-1 and TRBJ1-4; tentative D call: TRBD1 (6 bases). The CDR3 consists of 16 residues. The ends were cut back, 4 bases at V and 8 bases at J, with 20 bases in the middle. CDR1 is MNHNS and CDR2 is SASEGT in the germline V gene. CDR3 sequence reads: CASSVFYRAGGEKLFF. DNA for the CDR3: TGTGCCAGCAGTGTATTCTACAGGGCCGGAGGGGAAAAACTGTTTTTT.

The genes are TRBV5-1 and TRBJ2-2, with a weak D call TRBD2 (6 bases). The CDR3 has 16 residues. Looked up from germline, CDR1 is SGHRS and CDR2 is YFSETQ. The ends were cut back, 4 bases at V and 3 bases at J, with 16 bases in the middle. The CDR3 region is CASSPYGGIDTGELFF. In DNA form, the CDR3 reads TGCGCCAGCAGCCCGTACGGGGGAATAGACACCGGGGAGCTGTTTTTT.

This clone was observed once. The chain employs TRBV2 and TRBJ2-1; D possibly corresponds to TRBD2 (6 bases). Germline CDR1 is SNHLY and CDR2 is FYNNEI. The CDR3 runs to 13 residues. The V and J ends lost 7 bases and 1 base respectively, with 8 bases between them. The CDR3 DNA reads as TGTGCCAGCATGGAGGGTTCCTACAATGAGCAGTTCTTC. As protein: CASMEGSYNEQFF.

In this sample, this clone turned up once. The chain couples TRBV2 to TRBJ2-3, with 8 bases that match TRBD2. The germline CDR1 and CDR2 sequences are SNHLY and FYNNEI. The CDR3 length is 12 residues. Unmatched junction bases numbered 2, after V lost 7 bases and J lost 5 bases. DNA for the CDR3: TGTGCCAGCACACGGGAGGGAGATACGCAGTATTTT. It translates to CASTREGDTQYF.

This sequence joins TRBV27 and TRBJ1-1; D uncertain. Trimming removed 6 bases from V and 1 base from J, with 3 bases in between. Germline CDR1 MNHEY, CDR2 SMNVEV (reference sequence). The CDR3 loop spans 11 amino acids. The CDR3 reads CASRENTEAFF. The CDR3 coding sequence is TGTGCCAGCAGGGAGAACACTGAAGCTTTCTTT.

The rearrangement links TRBV3-1 (or the pseudogene TRBV3-2) to TRBJ2-1; D is possibly TRBD1 (5 bases). There are 17 residues in the CDR3. Trimming shortened V by 1 base and J by 5 bases, and 18 bases separated the two germline ends. CDR1 is LGHDT, CDR2 YNNKEL, per germline (reference sequence). CDR3 in amino acids: CASSQVWGMATNNEQFF. The CDR3 nucleotides read TGTGCCAGCAGCCAAGTGTGGGGCATGGCGACCAACAATGAGCAGTTCTTC.

This rearrangement joins TRBV1 to TRBJ1-3. TRBV1 is reported as a pseudogene. The CDR3 length is 14 residues. In nucleotides, the CDR3 is TGCACCAGCAGCCGATCGGTAGAGGGAAACACCATATATTTT. Translation gives CTSSRSVEGNTIYF.

This rearrangement joins TRBV2 to TRBJ2-1, with 10 positions matching TRBD1. The CDR3 contains 14 residues. CDR1 SNHLY and CDR2 FYNNEI come from the germline V gene. J lost 10 bases, V lost 6 bases, and 9 bases had no gene match. CDR3 in amino acids: CASSPGTGEGEQFF. Here the CDR3 DNA reads TGTGCCAGCAGCCCCGGGACAGGGGAAGGCGAGCAGTTCTTC. Combining the CDR3 with reference TRBV2 and TRBJ2-1 gives the whole variable domain EPEVTQTPSHQVTQMGQEVILRCVPISNHLYFYWYRQILGQKVEFLVSFYNNEISEKSEIFDDQFSVERPDGSNFTLKIRSTKLEDSAMYFCASSPGTGEGEQFFGPGTRLTVL.

The chain joins TRBV7-3 to TRBJ1-2; D unclear. The V gene lost 2 bases and the J gene lost 8 bases, with 21 bases spanning the gap. CDR1 is SGHTA, CDR2 FQGTGA, per germline. The CDR3 is 16 amino acids. The DNA for the CDR3 is TGTGCCAGCAGCTTAGGGCAGGACTCCCCCAGTCAGGGCTACACCTTC. This translates into CASSLGQDSPSQGYTF.